This T cell receptor (beta chain) was profiled in a study of T-cell reconstitution after alpha-beta-depleted transplantation in children. Study-wide results and caveats: The main origin of T-cell counts and diversity one year after transplant was newly produced T cells. After transplant, at about two months, alpha-beta T cells were reportedly derived from several hundred expanded graft clones. Day-60 TCRbeta diversity that was high in some patients was derived from surviving recipient T cells and thymic progenitors.

The TCRbeta library incorporated unique molecular identifiers. One entry per CDR3 protein, called by TCRdb with MiXCR from the PCR reads. The sample records 330,000 or so distinct CDR3 sequences, roughly a tenth being singletons. In regard to this clonotype: Antigen specificity is unknown.

The germline V gene has CDR1 DFQATT and CDR2 SNEGSKA (reference sequence). V lost 0 bases and J lost 1, with 11 bases in between. This CDR3 has 15 amino acids. The sequences come from PBMCs, collected before TCRalphabeta/CD19-depleted stem cell transplant. The source of this sequence is a boy in the first two years of life with acute myeloid leukemia, due to receive a stem cell transplant. The V call is TRBV20-1, the J call TRBJ2-3; D is ambiguous. The DNA for the CDR3 is TGCAGTGCTAGAGATTTCGACACTCGCACAGATACGCAGTATTTT. Translated: CSARDFDTRTDTQYF.